Below, 5 T cell receptor beta chains from the same sample are listed, as sequenced in a study of T cells in Graves' hyperthyroidism and ophthalmopathy. From RNA transcripts, TCR beta CDR3 regions were amplified. TCR CDR3 regions were first amplified by RT-PCR with HTBI primers. TCRdb independently ran MiXCR on the multiplex PCR reads; one entry per CDR3 protein. The sample contains roughly 740,000 distinct CDR3 sequences, approximately 16% of which appear only once. Sequenced sample: blood. Receptor source: a man aged 18 to 30 with Graves' hyperthyroidism.

This clonotype came up a few times. The chain links TRBV3-1 to TRBJ1-5; D may be TRBD1 (5 bases). This CDR3 has 15 residues. CDR1 LGHDT and CDR2 YNNKEL come from the germline V gene (reference sequence). V was trimmed by 4 bases and J by 7 bases, leaving 17 bases between them. The CDR3 sequence is CASSLGTGSGQPQHF. The CDR3, as DNA: TGTGCCAGCAGCCTCGGGACCGGTTCGGGCCAGCCCCAGCATTTT.

This clonotype has ten or more counts. V and J are TRBV20-1 and TRBJ2-3; TRBD2 is a possible D gene (5 bases). Per germline, CDR1 DFQATT and CDR2 SNEGSKA (reference sequence). The V and J ends lost 4 bases and 1 base respectively, with 9 bases between them. The CDR3 is made up of 13 amino acids. The CDR3 spells CSATLSGTDTQYF. DNA for the CDR3: TGCAGTGCTACCCTTAGCGGCACAGATACGCAGTATTTT.

As regards this clonotype: This clone may be a read error of a much larger clone one base away. The chain recombines TRBV24-1 with TRBJ2-3; 7 bases map to TRBD1. Germline CDR1 and CDR2: KGHDR and SFDVKD. The CDR3 has 15 residues. This chain's CDR3 is CATSDPGQSTDMQYF. The DNA for the CDR3 is TGTGCCACCAGTGATCCGGGACAGAGCACAGATATGCAGTATTTT.

This chain connects TRBV7-7 to TRBJ2-7, with 10 bases that match TRBD2. Per germline, CDR1 SSHAT and CDR2 FNYEAQ (reference sequence). This CDR3 region has 13 residues. After removal of 4 bases from V and 6 bases from J, the junction contained 3 bases not matched to a gene. The CDR3 nucleotides read TGTGCCAGCAGCTCGGGACTAGCGACCGAGCAGTACTTC. Encoded protein: CASSSGLATEQYF.

The rearrangement links TRBV29-1 to TRBJ1-1; maybe TRBD1 (5 bases). Trimming left V 7 bases short and J 8 bases short, with 20 bases between. CDR3 length equals 13 residues. Germline V CDR1 and CDR2: SQVTM, ANQGSEA. The CDR3 DNA reads as TGCAGCGCTCACTTAGCCGGGACCGACGAAGCTTTCTTT. Its protein is CSAHLAGTDEAFF.